Each of the 29 T cell receptor beta chains below was sequenced from the same sample in a study of breast tumors, draining lymph nodes, adjacent tissues. MiXCR, applied by TCRdb to the multiplex PCR reads, yields one record per CDR3 protein. This sample yields roughly 110,000 distinct CDR3 sequences, of which 30% are seen a single time; around 5.9% belongs to the top ten. Axillary draining lymph nodes of breast cancer patients supplied the node samples. Sequencing was carried out using axillary lymph node tissue. The source of these receptors is a female donor with breast cancer. Some clones in this sample may be carry-over from other donors' samples.

This sequence joins TRBV7-2 and TRBJ2-5; D is uncertain. V lost 8 bases and J 7 bases, leaving 11 bases between the germline ends. The V gene's germline CDR1 is SGHTA and CDR2 FQGNSA. The CDR3 spans 11 residues. CDR3 coding DNA: TGTGCCAGCCTTCCATGGGGGACCCAGTACTTC. Translating it yields CASLPWGTQYF. Variable domain in full (rest from reference TRBV7-2 and TRBJ2-5): GAGVSQSPSNKVTEKGKDVELRCDPISGHTALYWYRQSLGQGLEFLIYFQGNSAPDKSGLPSDRFSAERTGGSVSTLTIQRTQQEDSAVYLCASLPWGTQYFGPGTRLLVL.

This clonotype appeared many times. V is TRBV6-1 and J is TRBJ2-3; D not certain. V lost 3 bases to trimming and J lost 0 bases, with 10 bases between them. Germline CDR1 reads MNHNS; CDR2 reads SASEGT. There are 15 residues in the CDR3. The CDR3 DNA reads as TGTGCCAGCAGTGATGGAGCGCGAAGCACAGATACGCAGTATTTT. The encoded protein is CASSDGARSTDTQYF.

A word on this clonotype: A much bigger clone sits one base away, suggesting this may be a read error. The V call is TRBV6-4, the J call TRBJ2-7; perhaps TRBD1 as D (5 bases). The CDR3 has 17 amino acids. CDR1 is MRHNA and CDR2 is SNTAGT in the germline V gene. The CDR3 DNA follows: TGTGCCAGCAGCCACGAAGACAGCCCCACTTCCTCCTACGGGCAGTACTTC. Amino acids: CASSHEDSPTSSYGQYF.

This sequence joins TRBV25-1 and TRBJ2-1; TRBD2 matches at 8 bases. CDR3 size: 16 residues. V lost 4 bases, J lost 0 bases, and 5 bases stayed unmatched. Looked up from germline, CDR1 is MGHDK and CDR2 is SYGVNS. CDR3 loop: CASSAGGSRSYNEQFF. The CDR3 region has the DNA TGTGCCAGCAGTGCGGGAGGGTCACGCTCCTACAATGAGCAGTTCTTC.

In its sample, this clonotype was seen many times. The chain has TRBV18 and TRBJ1-2; no definite D call. Germline values: CDR1 KGHSH, CDR2 LQKENI. This CDR3 comprises 14 residues. Trimming took 3 bases from V and 4 from J, leaving 12 bases between them. CDR3 amino acids: CASSPPSGAYGYTF. The CDR3 region has the DNA TGTGCCAGCTCACCTCCGTCGGGTGCCTATGGCTACACCTTC.

The chain uses TRBV9 and TRBJ2-1; D perhaps matches TRBD2 (6 bases). The V end lost 3 bases, the J end lost 5 bases, and 24 bases lay between the germline ends. The CDR3 is 18 residues long. Per the germline V gene, CDR1 is SGDLS and CDR2 is YYNGEE. DNA for the CDR3: TGTGCCAGCAGCGGCATGCCGGACGGGCGGGGCGGACACAATGAGCAGTTCTTC. It codes for CASSGMPDGRGGHNEQFF. Supplemented by reference TRBV9 and TRBJ2-1, the full variable domain reads DSGVTQTPKHLITATGQRVTLRCSPRSGDLSVYWYQQSLDQGLQFLIQYYNGEERAKGNILERFSAQQFPDLHSELNLSSLELGDSALYFCASSGMPDGRGGHNEQFFGPGTRLTVL.

This clonotype was seen more than once but under ten times. The rearrangement joins TRBV27 to TRBJ2-6; 10 nucleotides agree with TRBD2. The ends lost 4 bases at V and 4 bases at J; junction bases unmatched: 4. This CDR3 spans 16 amino acids. The V gene's germline CDR1 is MNHEY and CDR2 SMNVEV (reference sequence). CDR3 bases: TGTGCCAGCAGTTATAGCGGGAGGCTCGGGGCCAACGTCCTGACTTTC. It is translated as CASSYSGRLGANVLTF.

This clonotype was counted many times. CDR3 protein: CASSQSSGRYYEQYF. The CDR3 DNA follows: TGCGCCAGCAGCCAATCTAGCGGGAGATACTACGAGCAGTACTTC. The chain combines TRBV4-1 with TRBJ2-7, with 10 bases that match TRBD2. This CDR3 has 15 amino acids. Per germline, CDR1 MGHRA and CDR2 YSYEKL. V shed 2 bases and J 3 bases; nucleotides not matched to a gene: 4.

This clonotype occurred many times. The chain has TRBV6-1 and TRBJ1-5; weak D call: TRBD1 (6 bases). From germline, CDR1 is MNHNS and CDR2 SASEGT. The CDR3 runs 15 residues. V was shortened by 1 base and J by 11 bases, with 18 bases between the two germline ends. DNA of the CDR3: TGTGCCAGCAGTGAAGGCGGGCCAGGGGTAGGGGCCCAGCATTTT. It translates to CASSEGGPGVGAQHF.

This clonotype occurred many times. The V gene is TRBV6-6, the J gene TRBJ2-6; D not resolved. The length of the CDR3 is 15 residues. Trimming removed 5 bases from V and 0 bases from J, with 8 bases in between. CDR1 is MNHNY and CDR2 is SVGAGI in the germline V gene (reference sequence). CDR3 coding DNA: TGTGCCAGCAGTCCTTTGAGCTCTGGGGCCAACGTCCTGACTTTC. Translation: CASSPLSSGANVLTF.

This clonotype was counted only a few times. The rearrangement joins TRBV6-5 to TRBJ1-1; unclear D gene. Germline V gene lookup returns CDR1 MNHEY and CDR2 SVGAGI. V lost 6 bases to trimming and J lost 4 bases, with 15 bases between them. The CDR3 runs 14 residues. CDR3 DNA sequence: TGTGCCAGCAGACGAGCTGGCGTGGGCACTGAAGCTTTCTTT. As protein: CASRRAGVGTEAFF.

This clonotype was recorded many times. The rearrangement links TRBV4-3 to TRBJ2-2, with D tentatively TRBD2 (6 bases). The V end lost 0 bases, the J end lost 6 bases, and 20 bases lay between the germline ends. This CDR3 region has 18 residues. Germline assignment: CDR1 LGHNA and CDR2 YSLEER. In DNA, the CDR3 is TGCGCCAGCAGCCAAGACTTCGGGGGAACGTGGATCCCCGGGGAGCTGTTTTTT. Encoded protein: CASSQDFGGTWIPGELFF.

This CDR3 is CASSYADYNEQFF. CDR3 DNA sequence: TGTGCCAGCAGTTACGCAGATTACAATGAGCAGTTCTTC. J is TRBJ2-1 and V is TRBV6-5; no firm D call. Germline lookup yields CDR1 MNHEY and CDR2 SVGAGI. The germline V and J ends were trimmed by 2 bases and 4 bases, with 6 bases remaining between them. The CDR3 has 13 residues.

Ten or more counts support this clonotype. The chain joins TRBV15 to TRBJ1-1; TRBD1 matches at 8 bases. CDR1 is LNHNV and CDR2 is YYDKDF in the germline V gene (reference sequence). The CDR3 covers 14 residues. V lost 2 bases to trimming and J lost 5 bases; unmatched junction nucleotides: 4. Here the CDR3 DNA reads TGTGCCACCAGCAGATCAGGGGGCGGGACTGAAGCTTTCTTT. It codes for CATSRSGGGTEAFF.

In its sample, this clonotype was seen many times. This CDR3 reads CASKKWQDEETQYF. As DNA, the CDR3 is TGTGCCAGCAAAAAGTGGCAGGATGAAGAGACCCAGTACTTC. The J gene is TRBJ2-5, the V gene TRBV2; D ambiguous. Germline CDR1 and CDR2: SNHLY and FYNNEI. The CDR3 loop spans 14 amino acids. V shed 7 bases and J shed 3 bases, with 15 bases lying between them. Complete variable domain (other parts from reference TRBV2 and TRBJ2-5): EPEVTQTPSHQVTQMGQEVILRCVPISNHLYFYWYRQILGQKVEFLVSFYNNEISEKSEIFDDQFSVERPDGSNFTLKIRSTKLEDSAMYFCASKKWQDEETQYFGPGTRLLVL.

Notes on this clonotype: A much larger clone differs from this one at a single base, so this may be a read error. The chain uses TRBV4-3 and TRBJ1-2; D ambiguous. Germline CDR1 reads LGHNA; CDR2 reads YSLEER. This CDR3 region has 15 residues. Trimming removed 0 bases from V and 4 bases from J, with 12 bases in between. Here the CDR3 reads CASSQDPSAAYGYTF. CDR3 in DNA: TGCGCCAGCAGCCAAGATCCCTCGGCCGCCTATGGCTACACCTTC.

This clonotype was counted many times. The V gene is TRBV7-2, the J gene TRBJ2-7; the match to TRBD2 covers 7 bases. Germline-derived CDR1 and CDR2 are SGHTA and FQGNSA. The CDR3 runs to 15 residues. V gave up 3 bases and J gave up 2 bases; unmatched junction bases: 7. The CDR3 reads CASSLSAGEPYEQYF. For the CDR3, the DNA is TGTGCCAGCAGCTTGTCGGCGGGGGAACCCTACGAGCAGTACTTC.

This clonotype was picked up many times. This CDR3 reads CASSQDRGNEKLFF. CDR3 coding DNA: TGCGCCAGCAGCCAAGACAGGGGAAATGAAAAACTGTTTTTT. The chain uses TRBV5-1 and TRBJ1-4, with 8 bases aligning to TRBD1. V shed 4 bases and J 5 bases; nucleotides not matched to a gene: 4. The CDR3 loop spans 14 amino acids. Germline loops: CDR1 SGHRS, CDR2 YFSETQ.

The genes are TRBV5-6 and TRBJ1-2; D unclear. V was clipped by 4 bases and J by 4 bases, with 11 bases between them. This CDR3 has 13 residues. The germline V gene encodes CDR1 SGHDT and CDR2 YYEEEE. This CDR3 is CASSPREVYGYTF. As DNA, the CDR3 is TGTGCCAGCAGCCCCCGGGAGGTCTATGGCTACACCTTC.

Many counts were recorded for this clonotype. The chain uses TRBV6-5 and TRBJ1-6; TRBD1 matches at 10 bases. Germline loops: CDR1 MNHEY, CDR2 SVGAGI. The CDR3 is 15 residues long. With 4 bases clipped from V and 8 bases from J, the junction kept 5 bases outside the gene matches. DNA of the CDR3: TGTGCCAGCAGTTGGTCCGGGACAGGGGATTCACCCCTCCACTTT. This translates into CASSWSGTGDSPLHF.

Of note for this clonotype: This may arise from a read error, as a much more abundant clone is one base away. The chain couples TRBV27 to TRBJ2-7; TRBD1 might be the D (5 bases). Germline V CDR1 and CDR2: MNHEY, SMNVEV (reference sequence). This CDR3 contains 13 residues. CDR3 DNA: TGTGTCAGCAGTCCCAGGGTACCCTACGAGCAGTACTTC. This sequence encodes CVSSPRVPYEQYF.

This clonotype was observed many times. The chain couples TRBV5-1 to TRBJ1-5, with D possibly being TRBD1 (5 bases). There are 13 residues in the CDR3. Germline CDR1 reads SGHRS; CDR2 reads YFSETQ. V was clipped by 5 bases and J by 4 bases, with 10 bases between them. The CDR3 protein is CASSMEGNQPQHF. The DNA of the CDR3 is TGCGCCAGCAGTATGGAGGGGAATCAGCCCCAGCATTTT. The complete variable domain, with remaining parts taken from reference TRBV5-1 and TRBJ1-5, reads KAGVTQTPRYLIKTRGQQVTLSCSPISGHRSVSWYQQTPGQGLQFLFEYFSETQRNKGNFPGRFSGRQFSNSRSEMNVSTLELGDSALYLCASSMEGNQPQHFGDGTRLSIL.

This clonotype showed up just a few times. The chain is built from TRBV5-6 and TRBJ1-1; TRBD1 might be the D (5 bases). This CDR3 is built from 15 residues. Trimming cost V 0 bases and J 1 base, with 10 bases left between them. Germline V gives CDR1 SGHDT, CDR2 YYEEEE. The CDR3 sequence is CASSLAYRRNTEAFF. The CDR3 DNA reads TGTGCCAGCAGCTTGGCCTACAGGAGGAACACTGAAGCTTTCTTT.

This clonotype was seen ten or more times. The chain links TRBV20-1 to TRBJ2-7; TRBD2 matches 11 bases. Germline V gives CDR1 DFQATT, CDR2 SNEGSKA (reference sequence). V shed 6 bases, J shed 4 bases, and the junction held 5 bases outside the gene matches. This CDR3 has 13 residues. The CDR3: CSAARTSGYEQYF. The CDR3 region has the DNA TGCAGTGCCGCTAGGACTAGCGGGTACGAGCAGTACTTC.

The chain joins TRBV11-3 to TRBJ2-1; 10 bases are a match to TRBD1. CDR3 length: 13 amino acids. The junction had 6 bases not matched to a gene; V was cut back by 10 bases and J by 6 bases. Germline CDR1 is SGHNT and CDR2 is YENEEA. CDR3 loop: CATDRTGGNEQFF. CDR3 coding DNA: TGTGCCACGGACCGGACAGGGGGCAATGAGCAGTTCTTC.

Remarks on this clonotype: At one boundary the junction diverges from the germline segment, which might be a read error. The V call is TRBV7-9, the J call TRBJ2-7; D might be TRBD1 or TRBD2, each matching 5 bases. CDR3 length: 15 amino acids. Germline values: CDR1 SEHNR, CDR2 FQNEAQ (reference sequence). The CDR3 sequence is CAGSLAYGTSYGQHF. CDR3 nucleotide sequence: TGTGCCGGCAGCTTAGCGTACGGGACGTCCTACGGGCAGCACTTC. Filled out from reference TRBV7-9 and TRBJ2-7, the complete variable domain reads DTGVSQNPRHKITKRGQNVTFRCDPISEHNRLYWYRQTLGQGPEFLTYFQNEAQLEKSRLLSDRFSAERPKGSFSTLEIQRTEQGDSAMYLCAGSLAYGTSYGQHFGPGTRLTVT.

A remark on this clonotype: One base away lies a much larger clone, so this may be a sequencing read error. This chain connects TRBV6-6 to TRBJ2-1; TRBD1 matches at 9 bases. Germline-derived CDR1 and CDR2 are MNHNY and SVGAGI (reference sequence). The CDR3 extends over 14 amino acids. V lost 10 bases, J lost 9 bases, and 13 bases stayed unmatched. In nucleotides, the CDR3 is TGTGCCAACTTACGCGGGACAGGGTTCAGTGAGCAGTTCTTC. Its translation: CANLRGTGFSEQFF.

Comment on this clonotype: The junction departs from the called germline gene at one end, perhaps through a read error. The chain links TRBV20-1 to TRBJ2-5, with a tentative D call TRBD2 (5 bases). In germline, CDR1 is DFQATT, CDR2 SNEGSKA (reference sequence). The CDR3 extends over 14 amino acids. Here the CDR3 DNA reads TGCAGCGCTAGAGAAGGTCACGAGCTGGAGGCCCAGTACTTC. It translates to CSAREGHELEAQYF.

V gene TRBV7-2 combines with J gene TRBJ1-6; D gene ambiguous. The CDR3 runs to 13 residues. Trimming removed 5 bases at V and 9 bases at J, with 11 bases between. Germline assignment: CDR1 SGHTA and CDR2 FQGNSA. The CDR3 DNA reads TGTGCCAGCAGCCCGAAGATCGGTTCACCCCTCCACTTT. Encoded protein: CASSPKIGSPLHF.